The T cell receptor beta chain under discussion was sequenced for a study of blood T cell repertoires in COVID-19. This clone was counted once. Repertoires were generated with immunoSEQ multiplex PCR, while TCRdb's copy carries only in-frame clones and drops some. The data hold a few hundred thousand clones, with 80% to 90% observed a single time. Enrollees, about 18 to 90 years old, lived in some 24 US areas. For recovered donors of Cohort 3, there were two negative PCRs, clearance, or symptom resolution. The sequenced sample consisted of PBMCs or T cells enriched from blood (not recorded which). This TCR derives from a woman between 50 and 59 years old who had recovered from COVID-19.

The CDR3 loop reads CATGHRGRTSGQANTGELFF. CDR3 bases: TGTGCCACCGGGCACAGGGGGCGAACCTCCGGTCAAGCGAACACCGGGGAGCTGTTTTTT. The V call is TRBV24-1, the J call TRBJ2-2; 9 nucleotides line up with TRBD1. Germline CDR1 KGHDR, CDR2 SFDVKD. Trimming cost V 9 bases and J 0 bases; bases outside gene matches: 19. The CDR3 has 20 amino acids.